The 21 T cell receptor beta chains listed next were all sequenced from one sample in a study of human T cells and chemical hapten exposure. TCRdb re-analysed the RACE reads in MiXCR, keeping a single row per CDR3 protein. The sample comprises a few hundred thousand distinct CDR3 sequences, roughly 6.3% of which are singletons, and under 7% rests with the top ten. Time point described: patch test 2, 6 weeks after DPC sensitization. Treatment here: therapeutic diphenylcyclopropenone sensitization with weekly scalp DPC. The sample in question was whole blood, obtained in connection with sensitization to the hapten diphenylcyclopropenone (DPC). The receptors stem from a woman aged 18 to 35 with alopecia areata. Some clones in this sample may be carry-over from other donors' samples.

This clonotype was seen a handful of times. The chain has TRBV27 and TRBJ2-7, with D unresolved. The V and J ends lost 2 bases and 2 bases respectively, with 10 bases between them. The CDR3 extends over 14 amino acids. The V gene's germline CDR1 is MNHEY and CDR2 SMNVEV (reference sequence). The chain's CDR3 is CASSLGVETYEQYF. In DNA form, the CDR3 reads TGTGCCAGCAGTTTAGGGGTGGAAACCTACGAGCAGTACTTC.

The rearrangement joins TRBV28 to TRBJ1-1, with 11 bases aligning to TRBD1. Germline V gene sequence: CDR1 MDHEN, CDR2 SYDVKM. CDR3 length equals 15 residues. J gave up 4 bases and V 5 bases, and 6 bases lay outside the gene matches. In DNA, the CDR3 is TGTGCCAGCAGTCTGGGGACAGGGGGGGTCACTGAAGCTTTCTTT. This encodes CASSLGTGGVTEAFF.

The chain's CDR3 is CASSLDSAGYTF. The CDR3 region has the DNA TGTGCCAGCAGTCTCGACAGCGCAGGCTACACCTTC. The chain combines TRBV6-5 with TRBJ1-2; TRBD1 might be the D (5 bases). The length of the CDR3 is 12 residues. CDR1 and CDR2 from the germline V gene are MNHEY and SVGAGI. Deletions cut 5 bases from V and 8 bases from J, with 12 bases between.

This clonotype was picked up a small number of times. This chain joins TRBV11-2 and TRBJ2-3; maybe TRBD2 (6 bases). There are 18 residues in the CDR3. V lost 5 bases and J 2 bases, leaving 23 bases between the germline ends. Per germline, CDR1 SGHAT and CDR2 FQNNGV. CDR3 region: CASSLTLGTAILTDTQYF. The CDR3 DNA is TGTGCCAGCAGCCTAACCCTCGGGACTGCCATACTCACAGATACGCAGTATTTT.

The table lists this clonotype with many counts. The chain links TRBV3-1 to TRBJ2-2; 8 bases line up with TRBD2. CDR1 LGHDT and CDR2 YNNKEL come from the germline V gene (reference sequence). V trimming: 0 bases; J trimming: 0 bases; junction bases outside the gene matches: 3. CDR3 length: 17 amino acids. The CDR3: CASSQELSGANTGELFF. The CDR3 DNA sequence: TGTGCCAGCAGCCAAGAACTTAGCGGGGCGAACACCGGGGAGCTGTTTTTT.

This clonotype was seen repeatedly, ten times or more. The V and J genes are TRBV7-2 and TRBJ1-2, with 8 bases fitting TRBD1. CDR1 and CDR2 (germline): SGHTA, FQGNSA. CDR3 length equals 16 residues. J lost 7 bases, V lost 3 bases, and 13 bases had no gene match. The CDR3 region is CASSFRAGGAIGGYTF. CDR3 in DNA: TGTGCCAGCAGCTTTCGTGCAGGGGGCGCGATAGGTGGCTACACCTTC.

In its sample, this clonotype was seen many times. The chain links TRBV27 to TRBJ1-2; D unclear. V was trimmed by 0 bases and J by 0 bases, leaving 2 bases between them. The length of the CDR3 is 13 residues. The germline V gene encodes CDR1 MNHEY and CDR2 SMNVEV (reference sequence). The CDR3 loop reads CASSLSSNYGYTF. The CDR3 nucleotides are TGTGCCAGCAGTTTATCATCTAACTATGGCTACACCTTC.

This clonotype was recorded at least ten times. This chain connects TRBV20-1 to TRBJ2-5; TRBD2 matches 10 bases. With V trimmed by 4 bases and J by 4 bases, 3 bases remained unmatched. Looked up from germline, CDR1 is DFQATT and CDR2 is SNEGSKA (reference sequence). This CDR3 spans 13 amino acids. The CDR3 here is CSAIVAGGETQYF. The CDR3 nucleotides read TGCAGTGCTATCGTAGCGGGGGGAGAGACCCAGTACTTC.

This chain joins TRBV7-3 and TRBJ1-1; 8 nucleotides agree with TRBD1. This CDR3 has 14 amino acids. The germline CDR1 and CDR2 sequences are SGHTA and FQGTGA. Trimming cost V 4 bases and J 4 bases; bases outside gene matches: 5. The CDR3 sequence is CASSSQGVSTEAFF. The DNA for the CDR3 is TGTGCCAGCAGCTCACAGGGGGTGAGCACTGAAGCTTTCTTT.

The sample holds many counts of this clonotype. The chain employs TRBV29-1 and TRBJ1-1; no reliable D call. The CDR3 is 13 residues long. Germline assignment: CDR1 SQVTM and CDR2 ANQGSEA. Between the trimmed V and J ends, which lost 3 bases and 1 base, there was a span of 9 bases. The CDR3: CSVDEGSNTEAFF. DNA for the CDR3: TGCAGCGTTGACGAGGGTTCGAACACTGAAGCTTTCTTT.

This clonotype was detected a few times. V and J are TRBV18 and TRBJ2-7, with 10 bases lining up with TRBD1. Germline V gives CDR1 KGHSH, CDR2 LQKENI. V trimming: 6 bases; J trimming: 7 bases; junction bases outside the gene matches: 9. The CDR3 has 14 amino acids. CDR3 DNA: TGTGCCAGCTCGGCCGGGACAGGGGTCAATGAGCAGTACTTC. Amino acids: CASSAGTGVNEQYF.

The V gene is TRBV24-1, the J gene TRBJ2-3, with D hard to call. With 3 bases removed from V and 4 bases from J, the gap between germline ends came to 4 bases. CDR1 is KGHDR, CDR2 SFDVKD, per germline. The CDR3 length is 12 residues. The DNA of the CDR3 is TGTGCCACCAGTGATAGTCCAGATACGCAGTATTTT. This sequence encodes CATSDSPDTQYF.

This clonotype has just a few counts. The V call is TRBV7-3, the J call TRBJ2-2; D unresolved. The germline V gene encodes CDR1 SGHTA and CDR2 FQGTGA. Deletions cut 3 bases from V and 4 bases from J, with 9 bases between. This CDR3 has 14 residues. The CDR3 reads CASSLTDGTGELFF. The CDR3 DNA is TGTGCCAGCAGCTTGACTGACGGCACCGGGGAGCTGTTTTTT.

In this sample, this clonotype turned up many times. The chain has TRBV2 and TRBJ1-4; possible D gene TRBD1, 5 bases. The ends were cut back, 6 bases at V and 10 bases at J, with 18 bases in the middle. The CDR3 has 14 amino acids. Germline assignment: CDR1 SNHLY and CDR2 FYNNEI. The CDR3 loop is CASSETEGLRKLFF. The DNA for the CDR3 is TGTGCCAGCAGCGAGACAGAGGGGCTCAGAAAACTGTTTTTT.

This clonotype was counted ten times or more. The V gene is TRBV6-2 or TRBV6-3, the J gene TRBJ1-1; possible D gene TRBD1, 5 bases. The CDR3 length is 16 residues. V was clipped by 0 bases and J by 2 bases, with 13 bases between them. Per germline, CDR1 MNHEY and CDR2 SVGEGT. CDR3 in DNA: TGTGCCAGCAGTTACTCGACGGGACTCATTAACACTGAAGCTTTCTTT. This sequence encodes CASSYSTGLINTEAFF.

This clonotype was found a few times. This chain uses TRBV27 with TRBJ1-4; TRBD1 aligns across 8 bases. Per germline, CDR1 MNHEY and CDR2 SMNVEV (reference sequence). Trimming cost V 1 base and J 6 bases; bases outside gene matches: 1. The CDR3 extends over 14 amino acids. CDR3 sequence (DNA): TGTGCCAGCAGTTTATGGGGACAGGATGAAAAACTGTTTTTT. Translation gives CASSLWGQDEKLFF.

The chain uses TRBV15 and TRBJ2-6; D remains unclear. Trimming left V 4 bases short and J 0 bases short, with 10 bases between. The CDR3 is made up of 16 amino acids. Germline V gene lookup returns CDR1 LNHNV and CDR2 YYDKDF (reference sequence). The CDR3, as DNA: TGTGCCACCAGCATGGACGGAGACTCTGGGGCCAACGTCCTGACTTTC. Protein product: CATSMDGDSGANVLTF. Complete variable domain (other parts from reference TRBV15 and TRBJ2-6): DAMVIQNPRYQVTQFGKPVTLSCSQTLNHNVMYWYQQKSSQAPKLLFHYYDKDFNNEADTPDNFQSRRPNTSFCFLDIRSPGLGDTAMYLCATSMDGDSGANVLTFGAGSRLTVL.

This clonotype was counted a few times. The rearrangement joins TRBV5-4 to TRBJ2-7, with 7 positions matching TRBD2. This CDR3 contains 15 residues. The V and J ends lost 4 bases and 4 bases, in that order; junction bases with no gene match: 11. The germline V gene encodes CDR1 SGHNT and CDR2 YYREEE (reference sequence). The CDR3, as DNA: TGTGCCAGCAGCGTCGGTCTTGGCGGGGGTTACGAGCAGTACTTC. Residues: CASSVGLGGGYEQYF. Full variable domain (remainder filled in from reference TRBV5-4 and TRBJ2-7): ETGVTQSPTHLIKTRGQQVTLRCSSQSGHNTVSWYQQALGQGPQFIFQYYREEENGRGNFPPRFSGLQFPNYSSELNVNALELDDSALYLCASSVGLGGGYEQYFGPGTRLTVT.

This clonotype was detected only a few times. This chain uses TRBV3-1 with TRBJ2-3; the match to TRBD2 covers 8 bases. J gave up 1 base and V 4 bases, and 7 bases lay outside the gene matches. The V gene's germline CDR1 is LGHDT and CDR2 YNNKEL (reference sequence). This CDR3 contains 16 residues. The CDR3 nucleotides are TGTGCCAGCAGCCCTGAGGCGGGGGGAGGCACAGATACGCAGTATTTT. It yields the protein CASSPEAGGGTDTQYF.

The chain recombines TRBV12-3 or TRBV12-4 with TRBJ2-3; 14 nucleotides line up with TRBD2. The ends lost 6 bases at V and 1 base at J; junction bases unmatched: 3. This CDR3 contains 16 residues. The CDR3 DNA reads TGTGCCAGCAGGACTAGCGGGGGGGCCCGCACAGATACGCAGTATTTT. Protein product: CASRTSGGARTDTQYF.

V and J are TRBV10-3 and TRBJ2-2, with D tentatively TRBD1 (6 bases). The CDR3 has 17 residues. V was pared by 0 bases and J by 0 bases, with 11 bases between. Germline-derived CDR1 and CDR2 are ENHRY and SYGVKD. The CDR3 loop reads CAISESRGSANTGELFF. Here the CDR3 DNA reads TGTGCCATCAGTGAGTCTAGGGGGTCCGCGAACACCGGGGAGCTGTTTTTT.